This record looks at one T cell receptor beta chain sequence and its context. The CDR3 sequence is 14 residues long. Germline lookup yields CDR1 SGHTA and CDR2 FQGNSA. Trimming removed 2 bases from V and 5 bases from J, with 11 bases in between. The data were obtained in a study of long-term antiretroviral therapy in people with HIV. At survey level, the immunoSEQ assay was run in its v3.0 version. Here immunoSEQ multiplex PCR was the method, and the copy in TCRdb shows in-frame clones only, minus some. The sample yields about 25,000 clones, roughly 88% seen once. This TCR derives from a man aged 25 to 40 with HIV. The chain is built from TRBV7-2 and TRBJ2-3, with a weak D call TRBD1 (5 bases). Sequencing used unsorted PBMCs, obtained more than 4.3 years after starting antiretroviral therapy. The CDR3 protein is CASSLSGNGDTQYF. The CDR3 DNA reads TGTGCCAGCAGCTTATCAGGGAACGGAGATACGCAGTATTTT. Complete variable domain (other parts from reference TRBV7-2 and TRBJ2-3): GAGVSQSPSNKVTEKGKDVELRCDPISGHTALYWYRQSLGQGLEFLIYFQGNSAPDKSGLPSDRFSAERTGGSVSTLTIQRTQQEDSAVYLCASSLSGNGDTQYFGPGTRLTVL.